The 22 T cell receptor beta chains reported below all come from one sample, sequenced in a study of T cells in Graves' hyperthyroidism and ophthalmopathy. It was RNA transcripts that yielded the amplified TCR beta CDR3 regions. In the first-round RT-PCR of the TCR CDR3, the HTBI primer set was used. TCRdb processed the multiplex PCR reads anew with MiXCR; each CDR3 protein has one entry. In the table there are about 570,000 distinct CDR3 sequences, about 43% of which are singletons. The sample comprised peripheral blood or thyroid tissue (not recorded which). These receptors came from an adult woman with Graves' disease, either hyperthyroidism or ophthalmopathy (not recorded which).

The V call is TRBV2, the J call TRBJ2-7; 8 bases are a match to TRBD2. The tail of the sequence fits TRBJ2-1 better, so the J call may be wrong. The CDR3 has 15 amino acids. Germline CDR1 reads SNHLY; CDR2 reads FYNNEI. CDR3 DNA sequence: TGTGCCAGCAGTGAACGGGGACTAGCCTACAATGAGCAGTTCTTC. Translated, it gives CASSERGLAYNEQFF.

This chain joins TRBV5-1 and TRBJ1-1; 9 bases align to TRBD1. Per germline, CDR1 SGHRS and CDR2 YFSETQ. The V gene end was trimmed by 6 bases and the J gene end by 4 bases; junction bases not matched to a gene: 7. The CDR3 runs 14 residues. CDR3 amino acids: CASTAGTGSTEAFF. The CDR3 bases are TGCGCCAGCACAGCCGGGACAGGGAGCACTGAAGCTTTCTTT.

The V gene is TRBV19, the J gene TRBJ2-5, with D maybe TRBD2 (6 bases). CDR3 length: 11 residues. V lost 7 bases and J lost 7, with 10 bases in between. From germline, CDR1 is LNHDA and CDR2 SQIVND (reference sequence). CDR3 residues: CASMEGRTQYF. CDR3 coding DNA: TGTGCCAGTATGGAGGGTCGGACCCAGTACTTC.

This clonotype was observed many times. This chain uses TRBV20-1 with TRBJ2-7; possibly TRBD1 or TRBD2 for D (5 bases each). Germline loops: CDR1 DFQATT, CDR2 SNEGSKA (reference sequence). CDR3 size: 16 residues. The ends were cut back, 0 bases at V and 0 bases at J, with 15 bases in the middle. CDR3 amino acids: CSARDSWGPSSYEQYF. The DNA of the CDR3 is TGCAGTGCTAGAGATAGTTGGGGACCGAGCTCCTACGAGCAGTACTTC.

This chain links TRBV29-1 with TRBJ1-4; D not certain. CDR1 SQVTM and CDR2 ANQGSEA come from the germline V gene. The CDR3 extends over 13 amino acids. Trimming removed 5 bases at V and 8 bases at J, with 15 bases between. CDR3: CSVLGDGWEKLFF. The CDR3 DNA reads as TGCAGCGTTCTAGGCGACGGGTGGGAAAAACTGTTTTTT.

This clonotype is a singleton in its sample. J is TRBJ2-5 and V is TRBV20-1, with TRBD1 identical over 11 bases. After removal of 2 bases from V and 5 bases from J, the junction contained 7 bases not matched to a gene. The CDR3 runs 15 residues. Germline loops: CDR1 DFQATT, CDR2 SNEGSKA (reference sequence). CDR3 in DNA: TGCAGTGCTAGAACCGGGACAGGGGGTATGGAGACCCAGTACTTC. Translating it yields CSARTGTGGMETQYF.

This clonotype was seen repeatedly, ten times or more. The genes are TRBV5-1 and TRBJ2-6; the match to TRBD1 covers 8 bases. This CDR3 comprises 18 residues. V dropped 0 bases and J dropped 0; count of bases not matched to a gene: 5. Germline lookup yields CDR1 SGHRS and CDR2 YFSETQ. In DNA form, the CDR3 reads TGCGCCAGCAGCTTGGTTGGGACAGGTCACTCTGGGGCCAACGTCCTGACTTTC. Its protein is CASSLVGTGHSGANVLTF. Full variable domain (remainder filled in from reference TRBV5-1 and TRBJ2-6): KAGVTQTPRYLIKTRGQQVTLSCSPISGHRSVSWYQQTPGQGLQFLFEYFSETQRNKGNFPGRFSGRQFSNSRSEMNVSTLELGDSALYLCASSLVGTGHSGANVLTFGAGSRLTVL.

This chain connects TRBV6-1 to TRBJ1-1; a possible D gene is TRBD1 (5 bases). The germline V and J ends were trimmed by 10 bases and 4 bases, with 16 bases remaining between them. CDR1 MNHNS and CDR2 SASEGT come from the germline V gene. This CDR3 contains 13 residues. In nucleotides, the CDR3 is TGTGCCACCAACGAAGGGGTGGGCACTGAAGCTTTCTTT. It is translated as CATNEGVGTEAFF.

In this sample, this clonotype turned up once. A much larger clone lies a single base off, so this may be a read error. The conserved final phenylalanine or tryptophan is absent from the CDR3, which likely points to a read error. The CDR3 DNA is TGCAGTGCTAGAGCCCCCCCCATGGAGGGGAACACTGAAGCTTTCCTT. Translation gives CSARAPPMEGNTEAFL. This chain joins TRBV20-1 and TRBJ1-1; D gene unclear. The germline CDR1 and CDR2 sequences are DFQATT and SNEGSKA (reference sequence). CDR3 length: 16 residues. The V and J ends lost 1 base and 1 base respectively, with 16 bases between them.

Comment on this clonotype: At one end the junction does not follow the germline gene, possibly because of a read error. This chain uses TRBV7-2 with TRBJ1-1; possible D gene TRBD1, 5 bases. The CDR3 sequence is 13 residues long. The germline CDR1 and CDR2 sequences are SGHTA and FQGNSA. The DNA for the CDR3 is TGTGCCAGCAGCTATCAGGGATACACTAAAGCTTTCTTT. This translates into CASSYQGYTKAFF.

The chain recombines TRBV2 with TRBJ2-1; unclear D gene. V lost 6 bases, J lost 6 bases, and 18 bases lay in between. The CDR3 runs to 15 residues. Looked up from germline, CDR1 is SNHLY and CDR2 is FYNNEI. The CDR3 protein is CASRKPLGQGNEQFF. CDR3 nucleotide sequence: TGTGCCAGCAGGAAACCCCTTGGGCAAGGCAATGAGCAGTTCTTC.

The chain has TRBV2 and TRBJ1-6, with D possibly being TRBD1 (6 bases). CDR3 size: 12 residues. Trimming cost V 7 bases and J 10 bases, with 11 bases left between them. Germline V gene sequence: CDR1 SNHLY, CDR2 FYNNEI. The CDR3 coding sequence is TGTGCCAGCATTAGGGACACCTCACCCCTCCACTTT. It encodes CASIRDTSPLHF.

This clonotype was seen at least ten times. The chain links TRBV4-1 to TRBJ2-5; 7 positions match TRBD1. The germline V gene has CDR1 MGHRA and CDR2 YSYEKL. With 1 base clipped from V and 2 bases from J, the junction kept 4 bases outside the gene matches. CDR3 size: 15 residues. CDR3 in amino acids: CASSQVTGLQETQYF. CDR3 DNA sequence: TGCGCCAGCAGCCAAGTGACAGGGCTTCAAGAGACCCAGTACTTC.

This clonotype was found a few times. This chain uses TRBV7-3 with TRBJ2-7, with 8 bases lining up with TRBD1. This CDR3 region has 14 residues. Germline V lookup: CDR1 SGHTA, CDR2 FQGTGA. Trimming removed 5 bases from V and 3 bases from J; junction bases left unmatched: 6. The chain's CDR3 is CASSPGGTGYEQYF. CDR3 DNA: TGTGCCAGCAGCCCGGGCGGGACAGGCTACGAGCAGTACTTC.

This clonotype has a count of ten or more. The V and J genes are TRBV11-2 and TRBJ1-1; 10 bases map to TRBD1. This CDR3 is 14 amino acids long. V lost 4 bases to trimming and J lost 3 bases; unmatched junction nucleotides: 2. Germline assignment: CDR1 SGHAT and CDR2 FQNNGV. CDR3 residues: CASSYGTGDTEAFF. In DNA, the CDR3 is TGTGCCAGCAGCTACGGGACAGGGGACACTGAAGCTTTCTTT.

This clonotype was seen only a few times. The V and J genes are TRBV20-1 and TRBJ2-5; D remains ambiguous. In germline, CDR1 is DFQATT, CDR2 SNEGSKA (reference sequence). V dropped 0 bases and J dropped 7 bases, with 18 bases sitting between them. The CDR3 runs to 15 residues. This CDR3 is CSARDISAVIGTQYF. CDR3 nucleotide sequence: TGCAGTGCTAGAGATATTTCGGCAGTCATCGGGACCCAGTACTTC.

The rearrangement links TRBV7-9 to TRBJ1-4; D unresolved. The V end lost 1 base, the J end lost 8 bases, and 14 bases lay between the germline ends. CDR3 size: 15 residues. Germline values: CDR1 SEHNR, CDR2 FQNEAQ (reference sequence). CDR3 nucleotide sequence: TGTGCCAGCAGCTTAGGATCAGCCTCCGTGGAAAAACTGTTTTTT. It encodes CASSLGSASVEKLFF.

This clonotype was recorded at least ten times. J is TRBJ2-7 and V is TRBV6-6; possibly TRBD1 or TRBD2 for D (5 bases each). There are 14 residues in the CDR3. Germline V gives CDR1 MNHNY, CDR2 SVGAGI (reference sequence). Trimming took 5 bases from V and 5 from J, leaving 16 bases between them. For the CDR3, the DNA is TGTGCCAGCAGTCGGGACCAGATTGGGCACGAGCAGTACTTC. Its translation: CASSRDQIGHEQYF.

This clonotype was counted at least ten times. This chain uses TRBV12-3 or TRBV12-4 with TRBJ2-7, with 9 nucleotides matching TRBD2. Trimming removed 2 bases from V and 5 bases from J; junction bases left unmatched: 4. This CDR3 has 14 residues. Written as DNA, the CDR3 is TGTGCCAGCAGTTTAATTAGCGGGAGTCACGAGCAGTACTTC. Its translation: CASSLISGSHEQYF.

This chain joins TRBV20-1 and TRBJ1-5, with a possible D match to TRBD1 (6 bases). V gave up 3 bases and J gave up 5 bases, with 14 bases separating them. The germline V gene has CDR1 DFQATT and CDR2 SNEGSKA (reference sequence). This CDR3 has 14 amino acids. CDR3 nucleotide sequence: TGCAGTGCTAGTGGGGGGCTTGAGGATCAGCCCCAGCATTTT. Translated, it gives CSASGGLEDQPQHF.

CDR3 loop: CSASWQSNYGYTF. CDR3 DNA sequence: TGCAGTGCTAGCTGGCAGAGTAACTATGGCTACACCTTC. The chain combines TRBV20-1 with TRBJ1-2; D gene uncertain. V was clipped by 3 bases and J by 1 base, with 9 bases between them. CDR1 is DFQATT and CDR2 is SNEGSKA in the germline V gene (reference sequence). The length of the CDR3 is 13 residues.

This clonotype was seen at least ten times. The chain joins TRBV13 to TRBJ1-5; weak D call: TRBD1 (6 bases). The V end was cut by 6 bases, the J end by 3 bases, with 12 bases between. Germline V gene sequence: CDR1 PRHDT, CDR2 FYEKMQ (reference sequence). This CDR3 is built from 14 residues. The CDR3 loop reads CASSDGQFNQPQHF. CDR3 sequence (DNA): TGTGCCAGCAGTGACGGACAGTTCAATCAGCCCCAGCATTTT.